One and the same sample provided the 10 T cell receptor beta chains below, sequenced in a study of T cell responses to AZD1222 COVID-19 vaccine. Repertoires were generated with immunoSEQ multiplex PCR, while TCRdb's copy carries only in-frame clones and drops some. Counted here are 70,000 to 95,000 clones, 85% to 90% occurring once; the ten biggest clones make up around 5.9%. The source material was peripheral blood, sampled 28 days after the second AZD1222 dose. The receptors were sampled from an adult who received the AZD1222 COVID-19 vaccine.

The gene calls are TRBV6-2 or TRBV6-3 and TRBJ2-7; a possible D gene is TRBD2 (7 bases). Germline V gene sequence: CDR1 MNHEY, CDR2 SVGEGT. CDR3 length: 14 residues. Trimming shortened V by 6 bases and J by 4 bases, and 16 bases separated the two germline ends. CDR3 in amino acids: CASSSRGAPYEQYF. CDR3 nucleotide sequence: TGTGCCAGCAGCTCCCGGGGGGCTCCTTACGAGCAGTACTTC.

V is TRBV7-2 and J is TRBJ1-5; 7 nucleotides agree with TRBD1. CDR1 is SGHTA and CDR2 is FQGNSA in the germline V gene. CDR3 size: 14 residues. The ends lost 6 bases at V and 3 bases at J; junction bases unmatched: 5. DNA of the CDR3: TGTGCCAGCAGTCGGGACAGAGTCAATCAGCCCCAGCATTTT. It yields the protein CASSRDRVNQPQHF.

For the CDR3, the DNA is TGTGCCAGCAGCTTAGGAGGGATAAGCTCCTACGAGCAGTACTTC. It encodes CASSLGGISSYEQYF. The chain recombines TRBV11-3 with TRBJ2-7; maybe TRBD2 (5 bases). The length of the CDR3 is 15 residues. CDR1 is SGHNT and CDR2 is YENEEA in the germline V gene. Trimming shortened V by 1 base and J by 0 bases, and 10 bases separated the two germline ends.

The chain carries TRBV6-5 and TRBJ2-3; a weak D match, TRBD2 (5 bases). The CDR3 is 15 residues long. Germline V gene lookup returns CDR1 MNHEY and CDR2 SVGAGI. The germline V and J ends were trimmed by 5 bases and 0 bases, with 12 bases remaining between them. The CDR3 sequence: CASSRLAGSTDTQYF. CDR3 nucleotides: TGTGCCAGCAGTCGACTGGCGGGCAGCACAGATACGCAGTATTTT.

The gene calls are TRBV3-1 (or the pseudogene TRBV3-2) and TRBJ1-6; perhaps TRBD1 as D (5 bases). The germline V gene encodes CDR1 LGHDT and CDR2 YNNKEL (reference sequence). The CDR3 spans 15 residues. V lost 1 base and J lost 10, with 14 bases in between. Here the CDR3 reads CASSQADTGPSPLHF. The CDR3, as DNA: TGTGCCAGCAGCCAAGCTGATACGGGGCCATCACCCCTCCACTTT.

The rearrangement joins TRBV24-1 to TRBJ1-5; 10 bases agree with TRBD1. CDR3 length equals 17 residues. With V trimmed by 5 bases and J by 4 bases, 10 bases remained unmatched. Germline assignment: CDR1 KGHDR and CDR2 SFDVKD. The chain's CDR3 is CATSASGGTGENQPQHF. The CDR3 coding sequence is TGTGCCACCAGTGCCTCTGGGGGGACAGGGGAGAATCAGCCCCAGCATTTT.

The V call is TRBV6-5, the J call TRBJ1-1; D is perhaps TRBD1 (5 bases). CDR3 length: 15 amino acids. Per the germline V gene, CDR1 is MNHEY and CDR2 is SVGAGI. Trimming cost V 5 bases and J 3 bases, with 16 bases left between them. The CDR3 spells CASSQIGVQDTEAFF. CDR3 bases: TGTGCCAGCAGTCAAATAGGGGTGCAGGACACTGAAGCTTTCTTT.

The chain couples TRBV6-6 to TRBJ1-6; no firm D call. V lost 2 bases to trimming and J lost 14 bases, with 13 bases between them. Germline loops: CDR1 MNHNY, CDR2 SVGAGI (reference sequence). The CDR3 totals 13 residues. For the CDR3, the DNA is TGTGCCAGCAGTTACGCAGGCTCTCCGGCCCTCCACTTT. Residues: CASSYAGSPALHF.

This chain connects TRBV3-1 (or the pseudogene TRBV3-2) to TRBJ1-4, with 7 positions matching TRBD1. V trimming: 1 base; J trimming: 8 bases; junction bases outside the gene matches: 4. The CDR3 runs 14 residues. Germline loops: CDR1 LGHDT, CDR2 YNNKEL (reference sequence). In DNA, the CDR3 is TGTGCCAGCAGCCAAGGACAGGGAAGGGAAAAACTGTTTTTT. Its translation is CASSQGQGREKLFF.

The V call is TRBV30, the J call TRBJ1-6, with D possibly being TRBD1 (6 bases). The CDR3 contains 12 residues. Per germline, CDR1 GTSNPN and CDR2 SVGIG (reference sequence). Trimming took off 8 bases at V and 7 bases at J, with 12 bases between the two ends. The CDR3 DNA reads TGTGCCAGCGGCCAGGGGAATTCACCCCTCCACTTT. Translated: CASGQGNSPLHF.